This TCR beta chain emerged from a study of human T cells and chemical hapten exposure. Across the whole study: Donors were sensitized with 2% DPC on the upper inner arm.

Germline CDR1 DFQATT, CDR2 SNEGSKA (reference sequence). Trimming took off 3 bases at V and 6 bases at J, with 11 bases between the two ends. This CDR3 is built from 12 residues. The time point denotes: patch test 2, 6 weeks after DPC sensitization. Treatment indicated: therapeutic diphenylcyclopropenone sensitization with weekly scalp DPC. This clonotype occurred a few times. Its target is unknown. MiXCR, run by TCRdb on the RACE reads, gives a single entry per CDR3 protein. The sample comprises tens of thousands of distinct CDR3 sequences, 9.5% to 11% of which are singletons, and over 2% rests with the top ten. Study-wide findings and caveats: Against controls, expanded TCRs gave rise to significantly more large CDR3 similarity clusters. No shift was seen in TCRs above 1 in 1000 frequency with DPC sensitization.

This sample comprised whole blood, obtained in connection with sensitization to the hapten diphenylcyclopropenone (DPC). The chain is built from TRBV20-1 and TRBJ1-1; no definite D call. This clonotype originated in a man aged 40-49 years with alopecia areata. Some clones in this sample may be carry-over from other donors' samples. In DNA, the CDR3 is TGCAGTGCTAGGCGGGAATTCGCTGAAGCTTTCTTT. This gives the protein CSARREFAEAFF.